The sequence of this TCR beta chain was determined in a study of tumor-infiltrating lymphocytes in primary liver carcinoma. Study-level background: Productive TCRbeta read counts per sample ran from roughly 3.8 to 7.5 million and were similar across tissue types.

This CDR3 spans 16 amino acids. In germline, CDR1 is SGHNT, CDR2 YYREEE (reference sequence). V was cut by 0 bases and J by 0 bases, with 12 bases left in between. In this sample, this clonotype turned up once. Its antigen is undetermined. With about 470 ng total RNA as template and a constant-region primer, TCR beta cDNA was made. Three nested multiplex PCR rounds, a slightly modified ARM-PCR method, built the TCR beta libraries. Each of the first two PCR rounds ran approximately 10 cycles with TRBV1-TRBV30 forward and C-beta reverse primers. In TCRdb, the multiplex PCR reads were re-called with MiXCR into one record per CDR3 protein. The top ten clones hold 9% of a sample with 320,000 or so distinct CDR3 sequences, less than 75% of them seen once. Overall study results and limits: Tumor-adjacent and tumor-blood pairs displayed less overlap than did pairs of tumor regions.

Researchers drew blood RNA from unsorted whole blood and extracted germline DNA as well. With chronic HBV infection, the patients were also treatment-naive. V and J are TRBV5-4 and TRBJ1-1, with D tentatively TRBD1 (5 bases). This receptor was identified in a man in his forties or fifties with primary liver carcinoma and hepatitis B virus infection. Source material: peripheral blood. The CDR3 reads CASSLVGRNVNTEAFF. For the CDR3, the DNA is TGTGCCAGCAGCTTGGTGGGACGGAACGTGAACACTGAAGCTTTCTTT.